This is a list of T cell receptor beta chains from one sample in a study of human T cells and chemical hapten exposure. TCRdb re-analysed the RACE reads in MiXCR, keeping a single row per CDR3 protein. The table records around 360,000 distinct CDR3 sequences, around 6% of them present only once. The source was whole blood, collected in connection with sensitization to the hapten diphenylcyclopropenone (DPC). The receptors stem from a young woman with alopecia areata. Some clones in this sample may be carry-over from other donors' samples. The CDR3 runs from the conserved cysteine through the conserved F or W. Fields, in order: CDR3 DNA, CDR3 protein, D gene, J gene, CDR3 length, clone size, V gene. The D gene is left open where the match is weak. Only some rows state a clone size, as once, few, many or a class for expanded clones.

TGTGCCAGCAGTGCCGGAGCCGCAACTAATGAAAAACTGTTTTTT	CASSAGAATNEKLFF	.	TRBJ1-4	15	many	TRBV6-2/TRBV6-3
TGTGCCAGCAGCTTGGTTGTCACAGTGAACACTGAAGCTTTCTTT	CASSLVVTVNTEAFF	.	TRBJ1-1	15	many	TRBV5-5
TGTGCCAGCAAGGTCGAACCTTTCACTGAAGCTTTCTTT	CASKVEPFTEAFF	.	TRBJ1-1	13	many	TRBV6-6
TGTGCCAGCAGCTTGGGCGGACAGGGGGAGAGAGCTTTCTTT	CASSLGGQGERAFF	TRBD1	TRBJ1-1	14	few	TRBV5-5
TGTGCCAGCAAGGACCCCTACAATGAGCAGTTCTTC	CASKDPYNEQFF	.	TRBJ2-1	12	few	TRBV28
TGTGCCAGCAGCCCGAGCCCTAATGAAAAACTGTTTTTT	CASSPSPNEKLFF	.	TRBJ1-4	13	.	TRBV6-5
TGTGCCAGCAGCTCACTGACAGGGGTGAACGAGCAGTACTTC	CASSSLTGVNEQYF	TRBD1	TRBJ2-7	14	.	TRBV5-4
TGTGCCAGCAAGGGACAGGGGATCGAGCCCCAGCATTTT	CASKGQGIEPQHF	TRBD1	TRBJ1-5	13	many	TRBV10-3
TGCGCCAGCAGCAGTTACGACAGTTTCTATGGCTACACCTTC	CASSSYDSFYGYTF	.	TRBJ1-2	14	many	TRBV5-1
TGTGCCAGCAGGTTTGGGGGAGTCCGATTCACAGATACGCAGTATTTT	CASRFGGVRFTDTQYF	.	TRBJ2-3	16	many	TRBV5-5
TGTGCCATCATTACGCAGGTGATCAATCAGCCCCAGCATTTT	CAIITQVINQPQHF	.	TRBJ1-5	14	many	TRBV10-3
TGTGCCAGCAGTGATGCAGGGGAAGAGACCCAGTACTTC	CASSDAGEETQYF	.	TRBJ2-5	13	.	TRBV2
TGTGCCACCAGTGACGCCTCATGGAGCTATGGCTACACCTTC	CATSDASWSYGYTF	.	TRBJ1-2	14	many	TRBV24-1
TGCAGCGTTGCGGCAGGAGACATGAACACTGAAGCTTTCTTT	CSVAAGDMNTEAFF	.	TRBJ1-1	14	many	TRBV29-1
TGCGCCAGCAGCCAACGGACGGCCCCTTTGTATGGCTACACCTTC	CASSQRTAPLYGYTF	.	TRBJ1-2	15	many	TRBV4-3
TGTGCCAGCAGCTTGCTGGGCTACGAGCAGTACTTC	CASSLLGYEQYF	.	TRBJ2-7	12	many	TRBV5-4
TGTGCCAGCAGCGCCCGACAGGGAGATTCACCCCTCCACTTT	CASSARQGDSPLHF	TRBD1	TRBJ1-6	14	.	TRBV9
TGTGCCAGCAGTTCGGTGGGTGACAGGGGGCTCACCTTC	CASSSVGDRGLTF	TRBD1	TRBJ1-2	13	.	TRBV27
TGTGCCAGCAGCGCAGGGGCAGGGGCCAACGTCCTGACTTTC	CASSAGAGANVLTF	.	TRBJ2-6	14	many	TRBV3-1
TGTGCCAGCAGCTTACACGAGACCCAGTACTTC	CASSLHETQYF	.	TRBJ2-5	11	.	TRBV7-8
TGTGCCATCAGGGATAACTGGGGCCAGGGGCAGTACTTC	CAIRDNWGQGQYF	.	TRBJ2-7	13	many	TRBV10-3
TGTGCCAGCAGTTTAGGATGGGGGCAAGGTCATGGCTACACCTTC	CASSLGWGQGHGYTF	.	TRBJ1-2	15	.	TRBV27
TGTGCCAGCGGCAAGACTAGCGGCTACAATGAGCAGTTCTTC	CASGKTSGYNEQFF	TRBD2	TRBJ2-1	14	.	TRBV13
TGTGCCATCAGTACGGGACAGGGGGACCTCTATGGCTACACCTTC	CAISTGQGDLYGYTF	TRBD1	TRBJ1-2	15	many	TRBV10-3
TGCAGTGCTAGCGGCGACTATGGCTACACCTTC	CSASGDYGYTF	.	TRBJ1-2	11	many	TRBV20-1
TGTGCCAGCACACAGGGGTTCTATAATTCACCCCTCCACTTT	CASTQGFYNSPLHF	TRBD1	TRBJ1-6	14	many	TRBV2
TGTGCCAGCAGCCCGACATACACTGAAGCTTTCTTT	CASSPTYTEAFF	.	TRBJ1-1	12	.	TRBV12-3/TRBV12-4
TGTGCCAGCATAGGGGGGACTAGCACCTACGAGCAGTACTTC	CASIGGTSTYEQYF	TRBD2	TRBJ2-7	14	.	TRBV28
TGCAGTGCTAGAGACCGGGTGACAGCGATCAATGAGCAGTTCTTC	CSARDRVTAINEQFF	.	TRBJ2-1	15	few	TRBV20-1
TGTGCCAGCAGTTTCTTCAGGACAGTCTCCTACAATGAGCAGTTCTTC	CASSFFRTVSYNEQFF	.	TRBJ2-1	16	few	TRBV6-2/TRBV6-3
TGTGCCAGCAGTTACGGGGGGGTCCAAGAGACCCAGTACTTC	CASSYGGVQETQYF	TRBD2	TRBJ2-5	14	.	TRBV6-2/TRBV6-3
TGTGCCAGCAGTGAGGGCCCGTCCTATAATTCACCCCTCCACTTT	CASSEGPSYNSPLHF	.	TRBJ1-6	15	.	TRBV2
TGTGCCAGCAGCTTAGTTGGCCATCAGCCCCAGCATTTT	CASSLVGHQPQHF	.	TRBJ1-5	13	.	TRBV7-2
TGTGCCAGCAGCATGACGGACAGTAACTATGGCTACACCTTC	CASSMTDSNYGYTF	.	TRBJ1-2	14	many	TRBV28
TGCAGTGCTAGAGATTTCAAGCGGGGGGAGATCACAGATACGCAGTATTTT	CSARDFKRGEITDTQYF	TRBD2	TRBJ2-3	17	many	TRBV20-1
TGTGCCAGCTCACCAGGAGGGACCGGGGGTGAAAAACTGTTTTTT	CASSPGGTGGEKLFF	.	TRBJ1-4	15	.	TRBV18
TGTGCCAGCAGCCAATCGGGGACCGGGGAGCTGTTTTTT	CASSQSGTGELFF	.	TRBJ2-2	13	many	TRBV7-2
TGTGCCAGCAGTTACCCGACAGGGAATTATGAAAAACTGTTTTTT	CASSYPTGNYEKLFF	TRBD1	TRBJ1-4	15	many	TRBV6-5
TGCGCCAGCACCTTCAGTGTCTCTGGGGCCAACGTCCTGACTTTC	CASTFSVSGANVLTF	.	TRBJ2-6	15	few	TRBV5-1
TGCGCCAGCAGCTTGTCAGGGTTGAGGGCCGGGGAGCTGTTTTTT	CASSLSGLRAGELFF	.	TRBJ2-2	15	few	TRBV5-1
TGCGCCAGCAGCCAAGAGGGGGTAGGGACAGGGACAACTAACACCGGGGAGCTGTTTTTT	CASSQEGVGTGTTNTGELFF	TRBD1	TRBJ2-2	20	many	TRBV4-3
TGTGCCAGCAGCTCAACGATCAATCAGCCCCAGCATTTT	CASSSTINQPQHF	.	TRBJ1-5	13	many	TRBV11-2
TGTGCCAGTAGTGGGCCGCCGGGACAGGGGACCCCTAGCACAGATACGCAGTATTTT	CASSGPPGQGTPSTDTQYF	TRBD1	TRBJ2-3	19	many	TRBV19
TGTGCCAGCAGCCGGTCTGCAGGGGCAACTGAAGCTTTCTTT	CASSRSAGATEAFF	.	TRBJ1-1	14	many	TRBV14
TGCAGCGCAACTAAAGACGGGACAGGCTCTGGAAACACCATATATTTT	CSATKDGTGSGNTIYF	TRBD1	TRBJ1-3	16	many	TRBV29-1
TGTGCCAGCAGTTTAACTAGGGACACTGAAGCTTTCTTT	CASSLTRDTEAFF	.	TRBJ1-1	13	many	TRBV27
TGTGCCAGCAGCTTAGGGTGGAGCGGGGCAGATACGCAGTATTTT	CASSLGWSGADTQYF	TRBD2	TRBJ2-3	15	.	TRBV7-2
TGTGCCAGCAGAAACGGGCTCGGGGGCCGATCCTACGAGCAGTACTTC	CASRNGLGGRSYEQYF	.	TRBJ2-7	16	.	TRBV6-2/TRBV6-3